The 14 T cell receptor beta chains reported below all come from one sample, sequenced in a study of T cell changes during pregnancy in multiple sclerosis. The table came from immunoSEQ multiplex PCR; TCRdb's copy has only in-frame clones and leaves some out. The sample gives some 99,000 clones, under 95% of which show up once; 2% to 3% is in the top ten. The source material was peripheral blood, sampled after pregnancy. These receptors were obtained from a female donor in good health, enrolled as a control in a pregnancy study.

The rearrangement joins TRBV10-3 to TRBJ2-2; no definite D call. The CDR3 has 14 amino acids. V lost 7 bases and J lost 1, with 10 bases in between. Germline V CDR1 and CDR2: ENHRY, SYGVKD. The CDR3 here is CAIMADLNTGELFF. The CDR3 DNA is TGTGCCATCATGGCAGATTTGAACACCGGGGAGCTGTTTTTT.

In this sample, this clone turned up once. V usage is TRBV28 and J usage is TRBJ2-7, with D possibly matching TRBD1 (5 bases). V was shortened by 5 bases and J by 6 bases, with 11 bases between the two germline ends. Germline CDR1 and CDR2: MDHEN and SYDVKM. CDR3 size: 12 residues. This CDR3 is CASSQGTIEQYF. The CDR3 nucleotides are TGTGCCAGCAGTCAGGGAACGATCGAGCAGTACTTC.

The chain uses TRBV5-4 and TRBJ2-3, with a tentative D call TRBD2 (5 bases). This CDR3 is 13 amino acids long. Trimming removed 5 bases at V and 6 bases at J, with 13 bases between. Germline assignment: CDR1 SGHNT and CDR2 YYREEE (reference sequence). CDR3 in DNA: TGTGCCAGCAGTCTGTTTAGCGTGGATACGCAGTATTTT. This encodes CASSLFSVDTQYF.

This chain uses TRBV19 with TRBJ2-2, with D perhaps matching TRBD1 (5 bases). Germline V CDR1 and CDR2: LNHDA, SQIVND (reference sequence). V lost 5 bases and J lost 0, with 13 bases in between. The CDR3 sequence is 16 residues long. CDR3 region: CASSSRVGANTGELFF. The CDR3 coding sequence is TGTGCCAGTAGTTCCCGGGTAGGGGCGAACACCGGGGAGCTGTTTTTT.

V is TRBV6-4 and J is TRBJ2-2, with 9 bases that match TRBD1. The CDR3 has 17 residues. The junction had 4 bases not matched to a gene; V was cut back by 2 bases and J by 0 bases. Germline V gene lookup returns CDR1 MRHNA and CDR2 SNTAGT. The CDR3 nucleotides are TGTGCCAGCAGTGACGGGACAGGGCACGCGAACACCGGGGAGCTGTTTTTT. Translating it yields CASSDGTGHANTGELFF.

The CDR3 loop reads CASSRSLGQTWAFF. The CDR3 DNA is TGTGCCAGCAGCCGCTCTTTGGGACAGACATGGGCTTTCTTT. The rearrangement joins TRBV6-6 to TRBJ1-1; 7 bases match TRBD1. V lost 6 bases to trimming and J lost 11 bases; unmatched junction nucleotides: 15. This CDR3 comprises 14 residues. Looked up from germline, CDR1 is MNHNY and CDR2 is SVGAGI (reference sequence).

The CDR3, as DNA: TGTGCCAGCAGCCCCCCAGAGGGGGTAAGTACTGAAGCTTTCTTT. Protein product: CASSPPEGVSTEAFF. This chain links TRBV7-2 with TRBJ1-1; D might be TRBD1 (6 bases). Germline loops: CDR1 SGHTA, CDR2 FQGNSA. With 5 bases removed from V and 5 bases from J, the gap between germline ends came to 18 bases. CDR3 size: 15 residues.

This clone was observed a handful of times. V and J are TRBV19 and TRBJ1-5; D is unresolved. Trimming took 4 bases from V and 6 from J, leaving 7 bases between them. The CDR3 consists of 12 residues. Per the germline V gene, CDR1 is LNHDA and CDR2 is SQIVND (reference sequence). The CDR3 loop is CASSTGGQPQHF. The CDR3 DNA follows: TGTGCCAGTAGTACAGGAGGTCAGCCCCAGCATTTT.

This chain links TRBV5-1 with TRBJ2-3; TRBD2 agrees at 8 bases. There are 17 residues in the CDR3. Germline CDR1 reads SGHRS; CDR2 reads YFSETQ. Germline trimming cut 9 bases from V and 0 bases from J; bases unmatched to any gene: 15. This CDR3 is CATREVLAGSSTDTQYF. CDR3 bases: TGCGCCACCCGAGAGGTGTTAGCGGGGTCTAGCACAGATACGCAGTATTTT.

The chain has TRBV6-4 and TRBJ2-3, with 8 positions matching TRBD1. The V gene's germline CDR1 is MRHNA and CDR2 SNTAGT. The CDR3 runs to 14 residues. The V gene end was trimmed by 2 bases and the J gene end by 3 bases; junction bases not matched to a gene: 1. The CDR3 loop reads CASSDQGATDTQYF. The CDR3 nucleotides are TGTGCCAGCAGTGACCAGGGGGCAACAGATACGCAGTATTTT.

This CDR3 reads CASRSQGYSGNTIYF. The CDR3 DNA reads TGTGCCAGCAGATCTCAGGGCTACTCTGGAAACACCATATATTTT. The J gene is TRBJ1-3, the V gene TRBV28, with D perhaps TRBD1 (5 bases). Germline V gives CDR1 MDHEN, CDR2 SYDVKM. Trimming pared 6 bases from V and 0 bases from J, leaving 12 bases between. The length of the CDR3 is 15 residues.

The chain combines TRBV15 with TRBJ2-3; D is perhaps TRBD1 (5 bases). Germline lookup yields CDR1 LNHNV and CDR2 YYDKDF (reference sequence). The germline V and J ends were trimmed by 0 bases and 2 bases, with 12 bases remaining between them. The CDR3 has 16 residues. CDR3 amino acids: CATSRDGRDFTDTQYF. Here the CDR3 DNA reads TGTGCCACCAGCAGAGATGGCAGGGATTTCACAGATACGCAGTATTTT. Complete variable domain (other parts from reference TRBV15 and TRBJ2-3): DAMVIQNPRYQVTQFGKPVTLSCSQTLNHNVMYWYQQKSSQAPKLLFHYYDKDFNNEADTPDNFQSRRPNTSFCFLDIRSPGLGDTAMYLCATSRDGRDFTDTQYFGPGTRLTVL.

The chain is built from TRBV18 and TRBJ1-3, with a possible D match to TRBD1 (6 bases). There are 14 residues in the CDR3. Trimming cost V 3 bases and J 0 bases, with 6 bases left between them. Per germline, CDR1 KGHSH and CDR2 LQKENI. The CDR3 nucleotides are TGTGCCAGCTCACCGGACAGCTCTGGAAACACCATATATTTT. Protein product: CASSPDSSGNTIYF.

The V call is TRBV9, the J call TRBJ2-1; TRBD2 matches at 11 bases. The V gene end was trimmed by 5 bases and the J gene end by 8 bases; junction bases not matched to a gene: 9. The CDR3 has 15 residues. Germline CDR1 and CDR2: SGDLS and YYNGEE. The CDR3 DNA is TGTGCCAGCAGAGAAGGACTAGCGGGCGTCGATGAGCAGTTCTTC. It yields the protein CASREGLAGVDEQFF.